A selection of T cell receptor beta chains follows, all from one sample in a study of blood T cell repertoires in COVID-19. Using immunoSEQ multiplex PCR, the repertoire was profiled, and TCRdb retains in-frame clones only, with some absent. The profile shows about 160,000 clones, roughly four fifths of them singletons. The source material was peripheral blood. These receptor sequences come from a woman older than 75 with acute or convalescent COVID-19. The CDR3 runs from the conserved cysteine through the conserved F or W. The D gene is left open where the match is weak. For some rows the clone size is stated as once, few or many, or as a class when expanded; others skip it.

v_call d_call clone_size cdr3_aa
TRBV9 - - CASSVQGTYGYTF
TRBV29-1 TRBD2 - CSLRRGGTDTQYF
TRBV6-5 - - CASSLRATLNTEAFF
TRBV3-1/TRBV3-2 - - CASSQEWGDEQFF
TRBV7-2 TRBD2 - CASSLGGLAGGEQFF
TRBV18 TRBD1 - CASSPRGQGKDTQYF
TRBV30 TRBD1 - CARGTGYNSPLHF
TRBV5-1 TRBD1 - CASSYISGQGDTF
TRBV6-5 TRBD1 - CATHGQAYEAFF
TRBV5-6 TRBD1 - CASSSTDRATYEQYF
TRBV4-1 - - CASSQVGGRPASYNSPLHF
TRBV5-1 TRBD1 few CASSTGGNEQFF
TRBV7-9 - - CASSRGSYNEQFF
TRBV5-1 TRBD1 - CASSAITGTGDGYTF
TRBV29-1 - - CSVAPGVRNNEQFF
TRBV4-1 TRBD1 once CASSPLIMGRGQTQYF
TRBV7-2 TRBD2 once CASSSSGSLNNEQFF
TRBV4-1 - - CASSQDPLIQGRDEKLFF
TRBV7-9 - - CASSLIGGNTEAFF
TRBV19 TRBD2 - CASSTLSGSNTNEQFF
TRBV2 TRBD1 - CASSTGQGNQPQHF
TRBV7-9 TRBD1 - CASSLARQGAGGTEAFF
TRBV2 - - CASRSVSNQPQHF
TRBV5-6 TRBD2 - CASSFGLAGGNEQFF
TRBV11-2 - few CASRPGMNTGELFF
TRBV9 - - CASSGGLGLEAFF
TRBV18 TRBD1 - CASSPGQGDGYTF
TRBV9 TRBD2 - CASSEDPKSSGSSYNEQFF
TRBV29-1 TRBD1 - CSVGQGGRGGINTGELFF
TRBV28 TRBD1 - CASQQGGEKLFF
TRBV7-9 - few CASSLARGGSEKLFF
TRBV7-2 - - CASSLVSGTEAFF
TRBV11-2 - - CASSFMTSTDTQYF
TRBV9 - - CASSPRGYPKETQYF
TRBV9 - - CASSVLAFHEQYF
TRBV5-1 TRBD1 - CASSGGQGGYGYTF
TRBV19 TRBD1 - CASSVRGSWGQPQHF
TRBV13 - - CASSLGDRRLYTEAFF
TRBV24-1 TRBD2 - CATSSSGGAYNEQFF
TRBV11-2 - - CASARGYTEAFF